The 15 T cell receptor beta chains below were found in one sample sequenced in a study of Ad26.COV2.S vaccination and SARS-CoV-2 variants. Profiling relied on immunoSEQ multiplex PCR, and the TCRdb table lists in-frame clones only, not all of them. Here the sample spans 300,000 to 450,000 clones, around 92% being singletons. Material: peripheral blood, obtained after recovery from COVID-19. The receptor set was obtained from a human donor who had recovered from COVID-19.

This clone has a handful of counts. The gene calls are TRBV3-1 (or the pseudogene TRBV3-2) and TRBJ1-3; D unclear. Germline loops: CDR1 LGHDT, CDR2 YNNKEL (reference sequence). Trimming removed 1 base at V and 0 bases at J, with 10 bases between. The CDR3 runs 16 residues. In nucleotides, the CDR3 is TGTGCCAGCAGCCAAGCCGGCGAGATCTCTGGAAACACCATATATTTT. It yields the protein CASSQAGEISGNTIYF.

This sequence joins TRBV2 and TRBJ2-2, with 7 nucleotides matching TRBD1. The CDR3 has 15 amino acids. J gave up 2 bases and V 6 bases, and 6 bases lay outside the gene matches. Germline CDR1 SNHLY, CDR2 FYNNEI. CDR3: CASSKTGSNTGELFF. The DNA of the CDR3 is TGTGCCAGCAGCAAGACAGGGTCCAACACCGGGGAGCTGTTTTTT.

A remark on this clone: The junction departs from germline at one end; a sequencing error may be responsible. The J gene is TRBJ2-7, the V gene TRBV7-2; a weak D match, TRBD2 (5 bases). Germline values: CDR1 SGHTA, CDR2 FQGNSA. The CDR3 is 14 amino acids. CDR3 coding DNA: TGTGCCAGCAGGAGCCGGGATACCTCCTCCGAGCAGTACTTC. This encodes CASRSRDTSSEQYF.

The rearrangement joins TRBV29-1 to TRBJ1-2; D unresolved. The CDR3 totals 13 residues. Germline CDR1 is SQVTM and CDR2 is ANQGSEA. Trimming removed 4 bases from V and 4 bases from J, with 13 bases in between. The CDR3 here is CSVADVWSYGYTF. The CDR3 bases are TGCAGCGTTGCCGACGTTTGGAGCTATGGCTACACCTTC.

The chain recombines TRBV5-5 with TRBJ1-6, with D perhaps matching TRBD1 (5 bases). This CDR3 contains 13 residues. From germline, CDR1 is SGHKS and CDR2 YYEKEE (reference sequence). The ends were cut back, 5 bases at V and 9 bases at J, with 12 bases in the middle. The CDR3 sequence is CASRRKGASPLHF. CDR3 DNA sequence: TGTGCCAGCAGAAGAAAAGGGGCTTCACCCCTCCACTTT.

The chain combines TRBV7-2 with TRBJ2-1, with 9 nucleotides matching TRBD2. The V gene's germline CDR1 is SGHTA and CDR2 FQGNSA. The CDR3 contains 16 residues. The ends lost 1 base at V and 4 bases at J; junction bases unmatched: 5. CDR3 sequence: CASSLVGGGVYNEQFF. The CDR3, as DNA: TGTGCCAGCAGCTTAGTTGGCGGGGGGGTTTACAATGAGCAGTTCTTC.

The chain carries TRBV7-8 and TRBJ2-3, with a weak D call TRBD2 (5 bases). V was trimmed by 1 base and J by 6 bases, leaving 8 bases between them. The CDR3 covers 13 residues. Germline CDR1 is SGHVS and CDR2 is FQNEAQ. Here the CDR3 DNA reads TGTGCCAGCAGCTTAGGAAGAGGGGATACGCAGTATTTT. Amino acid sequence: CASSLGRGDTQYF.

The CDR3 is CASTEAPGAQHF. The DNA for the CDR3 is TGTGCCAGCACCGAGGCCCCTGGGGCCCAGCATTTT. V and J are TRBV2 and TRBJ1-5, with no clear D. Trimming took off 7 bases at V and 11 bases at J, with 15 bases between the two ends. The CDR3 has 12 residues. Looked up from germline, CDR1 is SNHLY and CDR2 is FYNNEI. Supplemented by reference TRBV2 and TRBJ1-5, the full variable domain reads EPEVTQTPSHQVTQMGQEVILRCVPISNHLYFYWYRQILGQKVEFLVSFYNNEISEKSEIFDDQFSVERPDGSNFTLKIRSTKLEDSAMYFCASTEAPGAQHFGDGTRLSIL.

CDR3 in amino acids: CASSAGGPLSETQYF. The CDR3 bases are TGTGCCAGCAGCGCGGGGGGGCCGTTGTCAGAGACCCAGTACTTC. This rearrangement joins TRBV7-2 to TRBJ2-5, with 9 bases fitting TRBD2. Germline-derived CDR1 and CDR2 are SGHTA and FQGNSA. J was trimmed by 4 bases and V by 5 bases; bases with no gene match: 8. The CDR3 sequence is 15 residues long.

This chain connects TRBV27 to TRBJ2-7; 10 nucleotides match TRBD2. The CDR3 contains 17 residues. From germline, CDR1 is MNHEY and CDR2 SMNVEV (reference sequence). V gave up 0 bases and J gave up 3 bases; unmatched junction bases: 8. In DNA form, the CDR3 reads TGTGCCAGCAGTTTATCGAACCCCCGACTAGCGGGCTACGAGCAGTACTTC. Its protein product is CASSLSNPRLAGYEQYF.

The rearrangement links TRBV6-6 to TRBJ1-5; possible D gene TRBD1, 6 bases. CDR1 is MNHNY and CDR2 is SVGAGI in the germline V gene (reference sequence). Trimming left V 10 bases short and J 3 bases short, with 13 bases between. The CDR3 consists of 13 residues. The CDR3 coding sequence is TGTGCCATCAAATGGGGGGCCAATCAGCCCCAGCATTTT. Its protein is CAIKWGANQPQHF.

The chain employs TRBV5-4 and TRBJ2-1; D remains ambiguous. Trimming stripped 4 bases from V and 10 bases from J, with 18 bases between. Per the germline V gene, CDR1 is SGHNT and CDR2 is YYREEE (reference sequence). The CDR3 length is 14 residues. CDR3 loop: CASSLPAHPSEQFF. DNA for the CDR3: TGTGCCAGCAGCCTGCCGGCACACCCATCGGAGCAGTTCTTC.

CDR3 nucleotides: TGTGCCTGCGACAGGGTTCTGGGTAATGAGCAGTTCTTC. Amino acid sequence: CACDRVLGNEQFF. The chain employs TRBV5-5 and TRBJ2-1; 7 nucleotides match TRBD1. Germline CDR1 reads SGHKS; CDR2 reads YYEKEE (reference sequence). V gave up 10 bases and J gave up 7 bases; unmatched junction bases: 11. This CDR3 spans 13 amino acids.

The V gene is TRBV19, the J gene TRBJ1-1, with D unclear. The CDR3 runs to 13 residues. The germline V and J ends were trimmed by 5 bases and 1 base, with 8 bases remaining between them. Germline V gene sequence: CDR1 LNHDA, CDR2 SQIVND (reference sequence). CDR3 nucleotides: TGTGCCAGTAGTCTAGGCGCGAACACTGAAGCTTTCTTT. Its protein product is CASSLGANTEAFF.

This clone showed up just once. V and J are TRBV2 and TRBJ1-2; the D gene is possibly TRBD1 (6 bases). The CDR3 covers 16 residues. Germline CDR1 and CDR2: SNHLY and FYNNEI. Deletions cut 4 bases from V and 4 bases from J, with 19 bases between. CDR3: CASSVGWDTSIYGYTF. CDR3 bases: TGTGCCAGCAGTGTAGGGTGGGACACTTCAATCTATGGCTACACCTTC.